The next 10 T cell receptor beta chains were all read from a single sample in a study of T cell changes during pregnancy in multiple sclerosis. The assay was immunoSEQ multiplex PCR, and TCRdb's table has in-frame clones only and misses some. The sample lists under 45,000 clones; approximately 96% were seen once. The sequenced sample was peripheral blood, obtained in the second trimester of pregnancy. Receptors originate from a female donor with multiple sclerosis, enrolled in a pregnancy study.

The rearrangement uses TRBV4-2 and TRBJ2-7, with 10 bases identical to TRBD1. The junction had 12 bases not matched to a gene; V was cut back by 4 bases and J by 6 bases. The CDR3 covers 16 residues. Germline CDR1 reads LGHNA; CDR2 reads YNFKEQ. The CDR3 region is CASSPFTGTGEPEQYF. The CDR3 bases are TGTGCCAGCAGCCCCTTTACCGGGACAGGGGAACCCGAGCAGTACTTC.

As to this clone: The sample has other DNA sequences that encode this CDR3 too. The chain uses TRBV30 and TRBJ2-7; D may be TRBD1 (6 bases). CDR1 and CDR2 from the germline V gene are GTSNPN and SVGIG (reference sequence). Trimming pared 6 bases from V and 0 bases from J, leaving 21 bases between. The CDR3 covers 16 residues. The CDR3 reads CACGLTRGRSSYEQYF. CDR3 in DNA: TGTGCCTGCGGTCTCACCAGGGGTAGGAGCTCCTACGAGCAGTACTTC. The full variable domain, in which reference TRBV30 and TRBJ2-7 provide the parts outside the CDR3, is SQTIHQWPATLVQPVGSPLSLECTVEGTSNPNLYWYRQAAGRGLQLLFYSVGIGQISSEVPQNLSASRPQDRQFILSSKKLLLSDSGFYLCACGLTRGRSSYEQYFGPGTRLTVT.

This clone has a handful of counts. The J gene is TRBJ1-5, the V gene TRBV18, with 9 positions matching TRBD1. The V and J ends lost 4 bases and 5 bases, in that order; junction bases with no gene match: 3. CDR1 KGHSH and CDR2 LQKENI come from the germline V gene. This CDR3 is built from 14 residues. CDR3 sequence reads: CASSLRQGDQPQHF. CDR3 DNA: TGTGCCAGCTCACTTCGACAGGGGGATCAGCCCCAGCATTTT.

The genes are TRBV27 and TRBJ1-1; 11 bases align to TRBD1. The CDR3 consists of 13 residues. Per germline, CDR1 MNHEY and CDR2 SMNVEV (reference sequence). J lost 5 bases, V lost 6 bases, and 2 bases had no gene match. CDR3 in DNA: TGTGCCAGCAGGGGGACAGGGGGTACTGAAGCTTTCTTT. Translating gives CASRGTGGTEAFF.

The chain carries TRBV4-2 and TRBJ1-1, with 7 bases lining up with TRBD1. CDR1 is LGHNA and CDR2 is YNFKEQ in the germline V gene. Unmatched junction bases numbered 5, after V lost 4 bases and J lost 0 bases. This CDR3 contains 15 residues. In DNA, the CDR3 is TGTGCCAGCAGCCCACGGACAGGCTTGAACACTGAAGCTTTCTTT. This translates into CASSPRTGLNTEAFF.

This clone was counted once. J is TRBJ1-1 and V is TRBV30; tentatively, D is TRBD1 (6 bases). With 5 bases removed from V and 2 bases from J, the gap between germline ends came to 21 bases. This CDR3 spans 16 amino acids. From germline, CDR1 is GTSNPN and CDR2 SVGIG (reference sequence). CDR3 nucleotide sequence: TGTGCCTGGGAAAATCCTGGGACACCTAAAAACACTGAAGCTTTCTTT. It yields the protein CAWENPGTPKNTEAFF. The whole variable domain, remainder taken from reference TRBV30 and TRBJ1-1, is SQTIHQWPATLVQPVGSPLSLECTVEGTSNPNLYWYRQAAGRGLQLLFYSVGIGQISSEVPQNLSASRPQDRQFILSSKKLLLSDSGFYLCAWENPGTPKNTEAFFGQGTRLTVV.

The chain is built from TRBV7-2 and TRBJ2-1; TRBD1 might be the D (5 bases). The CDR3 length is 12 residues. Looked up from germline, CDR1 is SGHTA and CDR2 is FQGNSA. V was clipped by 0 bases and J by 12 bases, with 9 bases between them. DNA for the CDR3: TGTGCCAGCAGCTTAGCCAGGGTAGGGCAGTTCTTC. This gives the protein CASSLARVGQFF.

The V call is TRBV6-6, the J call TRBJ1-6; D remains unclear. This CDR3 has 12 amino acids. Trimming took off 0 bases at V and 11 bases at J, with 5 bases between the two ends. The germline V gene encodes CDR1 MNHNY and CDR2 SVGAGI (reference sequence). The CDR3 bases are TGTGCCAGCAGTTACTCGGCAGCACCCCTCCACTTT. Translated, it gives CASSYSAAPLHF.

CDR3 region: CASSESRRGPKQFF. DNA for the CDR3: TGCGCCAGCAGTGAGTCAAGGAGGGGGCCGAAACAGTTCTTC. The chain couples TRBV10-1 to TRBJ2-1; a possible D gene is TRBD1 (7 bases). The CDR3 is made up of 14 amino acids. The germline V gene encodes CDR1 WNHNN and CDR2 SYGVQD (reference sequence). V shed 0 bases and J shed 13 bases, with 16 bases lying between them.

J is TRBJ2-1 and V is TRBV27, with D maybe TRBD2 (6 bases). The CDR3 covers 16 residues. CDR1 MNHEY and CDR2 SMNVEV come from the germline V gene (reference sequence). The V end was cut by 2 bases, the J end by 5 bases, with 16 bases between. The CDR3 here is CASSLAGLREHNEQFF. In nucleotides, the CDR3 is TGTGCCAGCAGTTTAGCGGGACTTAGGGAGCACAATGAGCAGTTCTTC.